This T cell receptor (beta chain) came from a study of blood T cell repertoires in COVID-19. The germline V and J ends were trimmed by 0 bases and 2 bases, with 12 bases remaining between them. This CDR3 has 16 residues. Germline CDR1 is LNHNV and CDR2 is YYDKDF (reference sequence). Measured with immunoSEQ multiplex PCR; TCRdb has only the in-frame clones, and not every one. The sample holds 180,000 or so clones, around 80% seen once. V and J are TRBV15 and TRBJ2-3; perhaps TRBD2 as D (6 bases). Sequences were obtained from PBMCs or T cells enriched from blood (not recorded which). The clonotype was recovered from a man aged 60 to 69 who had been exposed to COVID-19. CDR3 protein: CATSRDRRALTDTQYF. CDR3 DNA sequence: TGTGCCACCAGCAGAGATAGGAGGGCTCTCACAGATACGCAGTATTTT.